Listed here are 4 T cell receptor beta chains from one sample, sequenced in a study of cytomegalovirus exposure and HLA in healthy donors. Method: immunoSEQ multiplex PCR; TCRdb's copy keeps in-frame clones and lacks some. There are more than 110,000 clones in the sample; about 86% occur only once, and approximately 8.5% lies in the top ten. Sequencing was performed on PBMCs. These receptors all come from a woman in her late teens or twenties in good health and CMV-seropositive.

In DNA form, the CDR3 reads TGTGCCAGCAGCGTCGGGAGGGGGAGGGAGACCCAGTACTTC. It translates to CASSVGRGRETQYF. The genes are TRBV5-4 and TRBJ2-5; 8 nucleotides agree with TRBD2. The trim removed 4 bases at V and 5 bases at J, leaving 7 bases unmatched. The germline V gene encodes CDR1 SGHNT and CDR2 YYREEE (reference sequence). The CDR3 is made up of 14 amino acids.

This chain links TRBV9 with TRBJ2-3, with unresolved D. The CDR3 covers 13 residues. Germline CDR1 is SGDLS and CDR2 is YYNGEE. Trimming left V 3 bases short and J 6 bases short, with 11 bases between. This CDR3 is CASSAEVPDTQYF. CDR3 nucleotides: TGTGCCAGCAGCGCTGAGGTCCCCGATACGCAGTATTTT.

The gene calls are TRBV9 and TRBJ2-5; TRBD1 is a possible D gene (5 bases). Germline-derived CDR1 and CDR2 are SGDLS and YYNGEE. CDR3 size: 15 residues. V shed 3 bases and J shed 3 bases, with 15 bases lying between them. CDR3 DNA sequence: TGTGCCAGCAGCGCCCTGGGAACCAGGGAAGAGACCCAGTACTTC. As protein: CASSALGTREETQYF.

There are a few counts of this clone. CDR3: CASNQQGAGDYGYTF. CDR3 in DNA: TGTGCCAGCAACCAACAGGGGGCAGGTGACTATGGCTACACCTTC. The chain has TRBV2 and TRBJ1-2; 9 positions match TRBD1. Germline V gene lookup returns CDR1 SNHLY and CDR2 FYNNEI. After removal of 7 bases from V and 3 bases from J, the junction contained 9 bases not matched to a gene. This CDR3 is 15 amino acids long.